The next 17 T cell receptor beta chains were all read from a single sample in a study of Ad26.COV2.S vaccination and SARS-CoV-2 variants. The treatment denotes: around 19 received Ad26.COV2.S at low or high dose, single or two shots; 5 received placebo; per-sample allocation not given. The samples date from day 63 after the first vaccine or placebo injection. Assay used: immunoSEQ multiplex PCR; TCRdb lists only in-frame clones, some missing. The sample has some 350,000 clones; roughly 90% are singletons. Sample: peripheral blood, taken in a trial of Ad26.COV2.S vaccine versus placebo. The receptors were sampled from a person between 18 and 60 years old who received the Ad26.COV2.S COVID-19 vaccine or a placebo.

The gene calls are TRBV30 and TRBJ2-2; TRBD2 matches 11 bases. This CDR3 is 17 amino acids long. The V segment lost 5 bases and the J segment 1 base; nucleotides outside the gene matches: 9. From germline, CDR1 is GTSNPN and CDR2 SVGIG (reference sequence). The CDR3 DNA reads TGTGCCTGGGGGGGGACTAGCGGAAAAAGGAACACCGGGGAGCTGTTTTTT. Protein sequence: CAWGGTSGKRNTGELFF.

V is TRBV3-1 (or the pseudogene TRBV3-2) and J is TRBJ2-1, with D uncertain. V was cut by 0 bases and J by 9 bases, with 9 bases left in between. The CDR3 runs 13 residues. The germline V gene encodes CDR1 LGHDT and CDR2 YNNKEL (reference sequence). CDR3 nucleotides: TGTGCCAGCAGCCAAGATTTGGTAAGTGAGCAGTTCTTC. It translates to CASSQDLVSEQFF.

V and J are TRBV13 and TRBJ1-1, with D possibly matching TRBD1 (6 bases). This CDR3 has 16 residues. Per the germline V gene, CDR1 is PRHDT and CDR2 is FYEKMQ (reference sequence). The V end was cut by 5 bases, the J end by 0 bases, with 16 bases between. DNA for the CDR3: TGTGCCAGCAGCCTCGGACAGCGACTCTTGAACACTGAAGCTTTCTTT. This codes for CASSLGQRLLNTEAFF.

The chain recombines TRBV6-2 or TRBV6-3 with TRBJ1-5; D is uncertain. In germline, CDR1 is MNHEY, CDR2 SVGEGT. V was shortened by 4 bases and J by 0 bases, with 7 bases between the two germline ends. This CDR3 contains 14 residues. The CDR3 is CASSSWNSNQPQHF. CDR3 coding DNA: TGTGCCAGCAGTTCCTGGAATAGCAATCAGCCCCAGCATTTT.

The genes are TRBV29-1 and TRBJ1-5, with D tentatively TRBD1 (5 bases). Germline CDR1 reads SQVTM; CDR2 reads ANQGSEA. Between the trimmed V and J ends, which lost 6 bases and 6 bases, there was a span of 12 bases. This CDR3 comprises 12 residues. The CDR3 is CSVVQGGQPQHF. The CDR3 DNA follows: TGCAGCGTAGTCCAGGGAGGTCAGCCCCAGCATTTT.

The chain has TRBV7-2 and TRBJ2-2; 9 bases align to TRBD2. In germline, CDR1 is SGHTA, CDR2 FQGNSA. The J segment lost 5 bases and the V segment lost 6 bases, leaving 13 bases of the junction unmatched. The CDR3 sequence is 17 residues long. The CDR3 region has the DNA TGTGCCAGCAGACGAACGGGCGGGGGGGCCTCGACCGGGGAGCTGTTTTTT. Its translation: CASRRTGGGASTGELFF. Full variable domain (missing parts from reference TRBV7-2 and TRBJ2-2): GAGVSQSPSNKVTEKGKDVELRCDPISGHTALYWYRQSLGQGLEFLIYFQGNSAPDKSGLPSDRFSAERTGGSVSTLTIQRTQQEDSAVYLCASRRTGGGASTGELFFGEGSRLTVL.

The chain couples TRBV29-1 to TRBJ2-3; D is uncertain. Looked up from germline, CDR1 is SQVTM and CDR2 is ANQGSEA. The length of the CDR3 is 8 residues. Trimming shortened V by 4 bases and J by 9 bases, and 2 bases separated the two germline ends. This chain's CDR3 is CSVGTQYF. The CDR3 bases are TGCAGCGTTGGCACGCAGTATTTT.

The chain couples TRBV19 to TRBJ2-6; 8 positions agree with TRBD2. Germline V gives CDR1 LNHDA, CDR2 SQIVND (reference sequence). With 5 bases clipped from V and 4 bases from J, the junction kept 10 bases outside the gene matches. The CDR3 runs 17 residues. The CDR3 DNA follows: TGTGCCAGTAGTCCCTACCGGGGGGGGCCAGGGGCCAACGTCCTGACTTTC. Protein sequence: CASSPYRGGPGANVLTF.

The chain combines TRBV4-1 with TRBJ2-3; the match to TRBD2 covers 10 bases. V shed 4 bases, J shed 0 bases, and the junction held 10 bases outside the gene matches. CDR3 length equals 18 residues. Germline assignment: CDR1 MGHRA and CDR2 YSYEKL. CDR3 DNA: TGCGCCAGCAGCCTACTAGCGGGGATACATTTTAGCACAGATACGCAGTATTTT. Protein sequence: CASSLLAGIHFSTDTQYF.

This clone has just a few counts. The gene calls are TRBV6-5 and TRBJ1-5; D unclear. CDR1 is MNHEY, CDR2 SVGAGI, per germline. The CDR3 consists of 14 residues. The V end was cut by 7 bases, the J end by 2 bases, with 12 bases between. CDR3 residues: CASNKDGGNQPQHF. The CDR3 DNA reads TGTGCCAGCAATAAAGACGGCGGCAATCAGCCCCAGCATTTT.

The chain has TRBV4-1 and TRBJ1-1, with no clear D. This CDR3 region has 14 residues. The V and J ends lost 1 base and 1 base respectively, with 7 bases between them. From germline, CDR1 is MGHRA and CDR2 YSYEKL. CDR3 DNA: TGCGCCAGCAGCCAAGTGGACGGGAACACTGAAGCTTTCTTT. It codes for CASSQVDGNTEAFF.

In DNA form, the CDR3 reads TGTGCTAGTGGTTTGAGGACTGGCGCATCGGTTGATGGCTACACCTTC. It encodes CASGLRTGASVDGYTF. V is TRBV12-5 and J is TRBJ1-2; D remains unclear. Germline-derived CDR1 and CDR2 are LGHNT and FRNRAP. The V gene lost 2 bases and the J gene lost 6 bases, with 19 bases spanning the gap. The CDR3 runs to 16 residues. Full variable domain (missing parts from reference TRBV12-5 and TRBJ1-2): DARVTQTPRHKVTEMGQEVTMRCQPILGHNTVFWYRQTMMQGLELLAYFRNRAPLDDSGMPKDRFSAEMPDATLATLKIQPSEPRDSAVYFCASGLRTGASVDGYTFGSGTRLTVV.

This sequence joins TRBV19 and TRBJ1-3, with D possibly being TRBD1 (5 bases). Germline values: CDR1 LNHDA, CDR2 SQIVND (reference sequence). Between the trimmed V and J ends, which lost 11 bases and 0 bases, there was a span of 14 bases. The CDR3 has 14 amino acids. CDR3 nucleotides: TGTGCCGCCGGGGCACAGAGCTCTGGAAACACCATATATTTT. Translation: CAAGAQSSGNTIYF.

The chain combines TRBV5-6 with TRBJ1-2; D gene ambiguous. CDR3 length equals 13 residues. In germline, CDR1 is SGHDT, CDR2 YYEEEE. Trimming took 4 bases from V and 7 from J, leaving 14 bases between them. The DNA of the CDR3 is TGTGCCAGCAGCCTCGACGGTATAGGTGGCTACACCTTC. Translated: CASSLDGIGGYTF.

Here the CDR3 reads CASTPTGPYGYTF. The CDR3 DNA sequence: TGTGCCAGTACTCCGACAGGCCCCTATGGCTACACCTTC. The chain links TRBV19 to TRBJ1-2; D is perhaps TRBD1 (6 bases). The ends were cut back, 7 bases at V and 4 bases at J, with 13 bases in the middle. Germline lookup yields CDR1 LNHDA and CDR2 SQIVND (reference sequence). The CDR3 is made up of 13 amino acids.

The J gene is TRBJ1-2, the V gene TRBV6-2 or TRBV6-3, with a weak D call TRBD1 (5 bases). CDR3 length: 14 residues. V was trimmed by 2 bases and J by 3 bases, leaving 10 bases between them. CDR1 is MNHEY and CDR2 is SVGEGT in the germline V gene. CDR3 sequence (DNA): TGTGCCAGCAGTTACCGGATGGGGGACTATGGCTACACCTTC. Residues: CASSYRMGDYGYTF.

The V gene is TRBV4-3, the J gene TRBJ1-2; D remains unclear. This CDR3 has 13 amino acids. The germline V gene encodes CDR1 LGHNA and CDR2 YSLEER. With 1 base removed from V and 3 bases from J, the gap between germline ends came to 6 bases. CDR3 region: CASSQGADYGYTF. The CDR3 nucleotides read TGCGCCAGCAGCCAAGGGGCAGACTATGGCTACACCTTC.